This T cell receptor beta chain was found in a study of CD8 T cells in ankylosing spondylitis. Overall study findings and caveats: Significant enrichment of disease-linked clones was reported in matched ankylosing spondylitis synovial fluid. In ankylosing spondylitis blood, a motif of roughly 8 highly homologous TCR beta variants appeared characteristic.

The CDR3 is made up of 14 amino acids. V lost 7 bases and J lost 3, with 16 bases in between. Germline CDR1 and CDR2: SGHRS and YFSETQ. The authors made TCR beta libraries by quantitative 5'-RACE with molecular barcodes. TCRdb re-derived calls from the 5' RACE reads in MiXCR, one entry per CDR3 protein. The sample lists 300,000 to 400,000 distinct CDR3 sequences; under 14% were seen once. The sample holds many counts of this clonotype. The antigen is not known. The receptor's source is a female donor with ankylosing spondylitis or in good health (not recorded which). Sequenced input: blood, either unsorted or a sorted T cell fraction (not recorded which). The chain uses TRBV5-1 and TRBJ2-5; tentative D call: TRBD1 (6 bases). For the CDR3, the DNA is TGCGCCAGCGGGCAGGACAGAATAGAAGAGACCCAGTACTTC. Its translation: CASGQDRIEETQYF.